Each of the 8 T cell receptor beta chains below was sequenced from the same sample in a study of response to subunit inactivated influenza vaccine. TCRdb processed the RT-PCR reads anew with MiXCR; each CDR3 protein has one entry. Seen here are 590,000 or so distinct CDR3 sequences, 13% to 15% observed once, and the top ten hold approximately 7.6%. The sequencing here drew on PBMCs from blood, taken around two weeks before vaccination. The receptors originated from a man in his fifties or sixties who received an inactivated influenza vaccine.

In this sample, this clonotype turned up many times. The V call is TRBV29-1, the J call TRBJ2-7, with unresolved D. This CDR3 is built from 12 residues. The germline V and J ends were trimmed by 4 bases and 2 bases, with 9 bases remaining between them. Germline lookup yields CDR1 SQVTM and CDR2 ANQGSEA. The CDR3 region has the DNA TGCAGCGTTGCCGGCGCAACCTACGAGCAGTACTTC. Its protein is CSVAGATYEQYF.

In this sample, this clonotype turned up a few times. CDR3 nucleotide sequence: TGTGCCAGCAGCCAAGCCCCCTCCGGGAGGAGCTCCTACGAGCAGTACTTC. This encodes CASSQAPSGRSSYEQYF. This chain links TRBV3-1 with TRBJ2-7; 7 bases map to TRBD2. Germline CDR1 LGHDT, CDR2 YNNKEL (reference sequence). The CDR3 is 17 residues long. V gave up 1 base and J gave up 0 bases; unmatched junction bases: 9.

The V gene is TRBV3-1, the J gene TRBJ1-1; 7 nucleotides agree with TRBD1. This CDR3 has 14 amino acids. V dropped 5 bases and J dropped 4; count of bases not matched to a gene: 7. CDR1 is LGHDT, CDR2 YNNKEL, per germline (reference sequence). CDR3 DNA: TGTGCCAGCAGCTTCCATGACAGGGCCACTGAAGCTTTCTTT. Translated: CASSFHDRATEAFF.

The rearrangement uses TRBV7-6 and TRBJ2-2, with 7 bases that match TRBD2. J lost 7 bases, V lost 3 bases, and 8 bases had no gene match. CDR3 size: 15 residues. Germline CDR1 is SGHVS and CDR2 is FNYEAQ. The CDR3 loop is CASSFESGGFGELFF. The CDR3 DNA sequence: TGTGCCAGCAGCTTCGAGTCGGGAGGATTCGGGGAGCTGTTTTTT.

V is TRBV28 and J is TRBJ1-2; TRBD1 matches at 7 bases. J gave up 4 bases and V 4 bases, and 9 bases lay outside the gene matches. The CDR3 has 15 amino acids. The germline V gene has CDR1 MDHEN and CDR2 SYDVKM. CDR3 nucleotides: TGTGCCAGCAGTTCACCCGGCCGACAGGGCTATGGCTACACCTTC. This codes for CASSSPGRQGYGYTF.

The chain has TRBV11-2 and TRBJ2-3; D gene unclear. The CDR3 runs 14 residues. From germline, CDR1 is SGHAT and CDR2 FQNNGV. Trimming took 1 base from V and 6 from J, leaving 11 bases between them. The CDR3 coding sequence is TGTGCCAGCAGCTTAGTTGTCCGTTGGGATACGCAGTATTTT. This codes for CASSLVVRWDTQYF.

A few counts support this clonotype. The J gene is TRBJ2-3, the V gene TRBV7-8; 10 bases align to TRBD2. V was pared by 7 bases and J by 1 base, with 8 bases of the junction left unmatched. The CDR3 is made up of 16 amino acids. CDR1 is SGHVS, CDR2 FQNEAQ, per germline. CDR3 amino acids: CASNKRGLAGTDTQYF. As DNA, the CDR3 is TGTGCCAGCAACAAGAGAGGACTAGCGGGCACAGATACGCAGTATTTT.

This chain uses TRBV12-3 or TRBV12-4 with TRBJ2-4; 7 nucleotides agree with TRBD2. CDR3 length: 13 residues. After removal of 8 bases from V and 6 bases from J, the junction contained 7 bases not matched to a gene. The CDR3 coding sequence is TGTGCCAGCGGGACTAATCGCGGAAACATTCAGTACTTC. It codes for CASGTNRGNIQYF.